This T cell receptor beta chain was identified during a study of blood T cell repertoires in COVID-19. Study background: The analysed material was cDNA or gDNA that came from T cells, B-cell-depleted T cells, or PBMCs.

Each participant's cohort was designated according to participant-reported clinical history. Participants in the exposed group had met a COVID-19 case in the 2 weeks before joining the study. Germline values: CDR1 SNHLY, CDR2 FYNNEI. The germline V and J ends were trimmed by 7 bases and 2 bases, with 15 bases remaining between them. The CDR3 covers 14 residues. Original processing methods: By means of reference gene primer amplification, nucleated cell counts were estimated. Assay used: immunoSEQ multiplex PCR; TCRdb lists only in-frame clones, some missing. Clone size and V and J calls were adopted from that table, with D and trimming inferred from the DNA. The sample holds a few hundred thousand clones, around 91% seen once.

The rearrangement joins TRBV2 to TRBJ2-7, with unresolved D. The sample taken for sequencing was PBMCs or T cells enriched from blood (not recorded which). This receptor was obtained from a man aged 25 to 45 who had been exposed to COVID-19. CDR3 sequence reads: CASKERQATYEQYF. The CDR3 DNA reads as TGTGCCAGCAAGGAACGGCAGGCTACCTACGAGCAGTACTTC.